The next 16 T cell receptor beta chains were all read from a single sample in a study of blood T cell repertoires in COVID-19. TCRdb's copy holds only in-frame clones and misses some; the assay was immunoSEQ multiplex PCR. The sample contains about 220,000 clones, 75% to 85% of which appear only once. The sample taken for sequencing was peripheral blood. The receptors derive from a woman in her seventies with COVID-19, enrolled during active disease.

The V gene is TRBV29-1, the J gene TRBJ2-5; D is uncertain. The V gene's germline CDR1 is SQVTM and CDR2 ANQGSEA. CDR3 size: 13 residues. V dropped 5 bases and J dropped 2 bases, with 12 bases sitting between them. Written as DNA, the CDR3 is TGCAGCGTTCGGGTACGGATACAAGAGACCCAGTACTTC. Translation: CSVRVRIQETQYF.

The gene calls are TRBV11-3 and TRBJ1-3; the D gene is possibly TRBD1 (5 bases). Germline CDR1 is SGHNT and CDR2 is YENEEA. The germline V and J ends were trimmed by 6 bases and 2 bases, with 11 bases remaining between them. This CDR3 has 14 amino acids. Here the CDR3 DNA reads TGTGCCAGCAGTTATTCAGGGACTGGAAACACCATATATTTT. It translates to CASSYSGTGNTIYF.

This clone was counted once. The chain combines TRBV9 with TRBJ2-1; perhaps TRBD1 as D (5 bases). Germline loops: CDR1 SGDLS, CDR2 YYNGEE. With 4 bases removed from V and 4 bases from J, the gap between germline ends came to 15 bases. CDR3 length equals 15 residues. CDR3 nucleotide sequence: TGTGCCAGCAGCCGAGAACAGGCCCAATACAATGAGCAGTTCTTC. Translating it yields CASSREQAQYNEQFF.

The V and J genes are TRBV27 and TRBJ2-1; no definite D call. The V end lost 2 bases, the J end lost 2 bases, and 7 bases lay between the germline ends. The CDR3 loop spans 14 amino acids. The germline V gene has CDR1 MNHEY and CDR2 SMNVEV (reference sequence). The CDR3 sequence is CASSLAAAYNEQFF. The CDR3 DNA reads as TGTGCCAGCAGTTTAGCGGCCGCCTACAATGAGCAGTTCTTC.

The rearrangement joins TRBV19 to TRBJ1-2, with a tentative D call TRBD1 (5 bases). Trimming cost V 1 base and J 3 bases, with 9 bases left between them. Germline V gives CDR1 LNHDA, CDR2 SQIVND (reference sequence). The CDR3 is 14 residues long. In nucleotides, the CDR3 is TGTGCCAGTAGTATAGGAGCCAGGGACTATGGCTACACCTTC. Translation gives CASSIGARDYGYTF.

The chain joins TRBV5-1 to TRBJ2-5; possibly TRBD2 for D (6 bases). The CDR3 spans 14 residues. The germline V gene has CDR1 SGHRS and CDR2 YFSETQ. V was pared by 2 bases and J by 5 bases, with 13 bases between. CDR3 sequence reads: CASSFSGRWETQYF. The CDR3 DNA follows: TGCGCCAGCAGCTTTTCGGGGAGGTGGGAGACCCAGTACTTC.

The chain is built from TRBV5-6 and TRBJ2-7; 8 bases match TRBD2. Germline CDR1 reads SGHDT; CDR2 reads YYEEEE. V lost 4 bases and J lost 3; bases outside the gene matches: 6. CDR3 size: 14 residues. CDR3 nucleotide sequence: TGTGCCAGCAGCCCTAGCGGGCTAAACTACGAGCAGTACTTC. Translating it yields CASSPSGLNYEQYF.

J is TRBJ2-3 and V is TRBV5-1, with a weak D call TRBD2 (6 bases). V was clipped by 0 bases and J by 5 bases, with 16 bases between them. Germline assignment: CDR1 SGHRS and CDR2 YFSETQ. CDR3 length: 16 amino acids. The CDR3: CASSLARREGQDTQYF. The DNA of the CDR3 is TGCGCCAGCAGCTTGGCGAGGCGGGAAGGTCAAGATACGCAGTATTTT.

V and J are TRBV28 and TRBJ1-6, with D possibly matching TRBD1 (5 bases). Germline V gene sequence: CDR1 MDHEN, CDR2 SYDVKM. The CDR3 loop spans 12 amino acids. With 5 bases removed from V and 10 bases from J, the gap between germline ends came to 9 bases. The CDR3 sequence is CASSQGKSPLHF. In DNA form, the CDR3 reads TGTGCCAGCAGTCAGGGCAAGTCACCCCTCCACTTT.

The chain joins TRBV7-9 to TRBJ2-1; D is possibly TRBD2 (5 bases). The CDR3 runs to 17 residues. Germline assignment: CDR1 SEHNR and CDR2 FQNEAQ (reference sequence). V was cut by 5 bases and J by 0 bases, with 17 bases left in between. The DNA for the CDR3 is TGTGCCAGCAGCAATAGCGCACACCCAAGCTCCTACAATGAGCAGTTCTTC. Translated, it gives CASSNSAHPSSYNEQFF.

The rearrangement links TRBV3-1 (or the pseudogene TRBV3-2) to TRBJ1-3; possible D gene TRBD1, 5 bases. The CDR3 has 15 amino acids. Germline V lookup: CDR1 LGHDT, CDR2 YNNKEL (reference sequence). Trimming pared 3 bases from V and 0 bases from J, leaving 9 bases between. The CDR3, as DNA: TGTGCCAGCAGCCAGACAGAGAGCTCTGGAAACACCATATATTTT. The encoded protein is CASSQTESSGNTIYF.

This CDR3 is CASTLTSMETQYF. The CDR3 coding sequence is TGCGCCAGCACTTTGACTAGCATGGAGACCCAGTACTTC. The rearrangement links TRBV5-1 to TRBJ2-5; 7 bases match TRBD2. Germline trimming cut 6 bases from V and 5 bases from J; bases unmatched to any gene: 7. The CDR3 contains 13 residues. Germline lookup yields CDR1 SGHRS and CDR2 YFSETQ.

This chain links TRBV5-4 with TRBJ2-7; 11 bases agree with TRBD2. The CDR3 is 15 residues long. The V gene end was trimmed by 0 bases and the J gene end by 5 bases; junction bases not matched to a gene: 4. Germline values: CDR1 SGHNT, CDR2 YYREEE (reference sequence). As DNA, the CDR3 is TGTGCCAGCAGCTTGGAACTAGCGGGAGATCACGAGCAGTACTTC. Its translation: CASSLELAGDHEQYF.

In the case of this clone: Sequence at one end of the junction differs from germline and may be a read error. This chain joins TRBV6-5 and TRBJ1-1; D is possibly TRBD1 (5 bases). The CDR3 has 13 residues. Germline V CDR1 and CDR2: MNHEY, SVGAGI. In nucleotides, the CDR3 is TGTGCCCGCAGTCATGACAGCTACTATGAAGCTTTCTTT. Translated: CARSHDSYYEAFF.

The chain combines TRBV5-1 with TRBJ2-1, with a tentative D call TRBD2 (6 bases). In germline, CDR1 is SGHRS, CDR2 YFSETQ. The CDR3 contains 17 residues. Trimming cost V 4 bases and J 0 bases, with 17 bases left between them. The CDR3 loop is CASSPDGGRSSYNEQFF. The CDR3 DNA is TGCGCCAGCAGCCCGGATGGAGGGCGATCCTCCTACAATGAGCAGTTCTTC.

The V call is TRBV6-5, the J call TRBJ1-2; possible D gene TRBD1, 6 bases. The ends were cut back, 6 bases at V and 3 bases at J, with 14 bases in the middle. The CDR3 has 14 residues. Germline values: CDR1 MNHEY, CDR2 SVGAGI. CDR3 bases: TGTGCCAGCAGCCAGCCGGACAGAGACTATGGCTACACCTTC. Translation gives CASSQPDRDYGYTF.